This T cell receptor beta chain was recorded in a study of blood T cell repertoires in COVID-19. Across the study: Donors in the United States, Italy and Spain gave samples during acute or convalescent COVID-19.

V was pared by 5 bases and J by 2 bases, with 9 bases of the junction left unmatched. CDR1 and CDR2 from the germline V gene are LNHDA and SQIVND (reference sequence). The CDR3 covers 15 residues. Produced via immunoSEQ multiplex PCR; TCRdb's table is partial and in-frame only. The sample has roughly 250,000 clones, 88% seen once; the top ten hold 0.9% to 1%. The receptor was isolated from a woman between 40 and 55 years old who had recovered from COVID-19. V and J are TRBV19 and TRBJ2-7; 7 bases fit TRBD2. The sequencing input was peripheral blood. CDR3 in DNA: TGTGCCAGTAGTGTCCGGGGGGTCGGGGCCTACGAGCAGTACTTC. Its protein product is CASSVRGVGAYEQYF.